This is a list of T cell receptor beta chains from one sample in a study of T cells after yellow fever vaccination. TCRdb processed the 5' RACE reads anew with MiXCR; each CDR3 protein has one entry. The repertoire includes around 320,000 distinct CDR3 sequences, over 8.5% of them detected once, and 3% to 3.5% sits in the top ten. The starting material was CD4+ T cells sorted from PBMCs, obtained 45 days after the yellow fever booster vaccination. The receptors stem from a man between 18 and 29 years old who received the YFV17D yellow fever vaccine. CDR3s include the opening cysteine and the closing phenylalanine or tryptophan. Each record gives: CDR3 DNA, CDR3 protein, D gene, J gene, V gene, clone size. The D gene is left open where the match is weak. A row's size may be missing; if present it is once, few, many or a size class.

CDR3nt: TGTGCCAGCAGCACCACAACAGATACGCAGTATTTT
CDR3aa: CASSTTTDTQYF
d_gene: .
j_gene: TRBJ2-3
v_gene: TRBV7-9
abundance: many

CDR3nt: TGTGCCGCAACGGGACTAGCAACAGATACGCAGTATTTT
CDR3aa: CAATGLATDTQYF
d_gene: TRBD2
j_gene: TRBJ2-3
v_gene: TRBV10-3
abundance: many

CDR3nt: TGTGCCAGCAGCCAGGCGGGAACCACAGATACGCAGTATTTT
CDR3aa: CASSQAGTTDTQYF
d_gene: .
j_gene: TRBJ2-3
v_gene: TRBV5-4
abundance: once

CDR3nt: TGTGCCAGCAGTTTAGTCAGGGGAAGGACTGAAGCTTTCTTT
CDR3aa: CASSLVRGRTEAFF
d_gene: .
j_gene: TRBJ1-1
v_gene: TRBV27
abundance: many

CDR3nt: TGTGCCAGCAGCCGACAGTATGGCGGGGAGCTGTTTTTT
CDR3aa: CASSRQYGGELFF
d_gene: .
j_gene: TRBJ2-2
v_gene: TRBV7-2
abundance: .

CDR3nt: TGTGCCAGCAGCTTAATGGCAGGGAAGGAAGCTGAAGCTTTCTTT
CDR3aa: CASSLMAGKEAEAFF
d_gene: .
j_gene: TRBJ1-1
v_gene: TRBV7-3
abundance: .

CDR3nt: TGCGCCAGCAGCTACGGGACGGCGAACACTGAAGCTTTCTTT
CDR3aa: CASSYGTANTEAFF
d_gene: .
j_gene: TRBJ1-1
v_gene: TRBV5-1
abundance: .

CDR3nt: TGCGCCAGCAGCCAAGATCCCACAGGGAACTATGGCTACACCTTC
CDR3aa: CASSQDPTGNYGYTF
d_gene: .
j_gene: TRBJ1-2
v_gene: TRBV4-3
abundance: few

CDR3nt: TGTGCCAGCAGCTTAAGGCCTGGGCCGGGCACTGAAGCTTTCTTT
CDR3aa: CASSLRPGPGTEAFF
d_gene: .
j_gene: TRBJ1-1
v_gene: TRBV7-9
abundance: few

CDR3nt: TGTGCCAGCAAGGCCAGGGCCTTAGCCACCTTC
CDR3aa: CASKARALATF
d_gene: .
j_gene: TRBJ1-2
v_gene: TRBV5-6
abundance: .

CDR3nt: TGTGCCAGCAGTTACAGAGGCGGACCTGGCTACGAGCAGTACTTC
CDR3aa: CASSYRGGPGYEQYF
d_gene: .
j_gene: TRBJ2-7
v_gene: TRBV6-5
abundance: few

CDR3nt: TGTGCCAGCACCCCAGGGAATTCTAACTATGGCTACACCTTC
CDR3aa: CASTPGNSNYGYTF
d_gene: .
j_gene: TRBJ1-2
v_gene: TRBV28
abundance: .

CDR3nt: TGCGCCAGCAGCCAAGACGGCACCTACGAGCAGTACTTC
CDR3aa: CASSQDGTYEQYF
d_gene: .
j_gene: TRBJ2-7
v_gene: TRBV5-1
abundance: .

CDR3nt: TGTGCCAGTAGTAGGGGACTAGCGGGACAAGAGACCCAGTACTTC
CDR3aa: CASSRGLAGQETQYF
d_gene: TRBD2
j_gene: TRBJ2-5
v_gene: TRBV19
abundance: .

CDR3nt: TGTGCCAGCGCAAGGGCGCTTGAGCAGTTCTTC
CDR3aa: CASARALEQFF
d_gene: .
j_gene: TRBJ2-1
v_gene: TRBV7-9
abundance: .

CDR3nt: TGTGCCAGCAGCTATACACAGGGGGCGGTTTTGGGCTCTGGGGCCAACGTCCTGACTTTC
CDR3aa: CASSYTQGAVLGSGANVLTF
d_gene: TRBD1
j_gene: TRBJ2-6
v_gene: TRBV3-1
abundance: few

CDR3nt: TGTGCCAGCAGCGTGATTCAGGGGGGGGCAGGAGATACGCAGTATTTT
CDR3aa: CASSVIQGGAGDTQYF
d_gene: .
j_gene: TRBJ2-3
v_gene: TRBV9
abundance: few

CDR3nt: TGTGCCAGCAGTCCCCAGGGGATCTATGGCTACACCTTC
CDR3aa: CASSPQGIYGYTF
d_gene: .
j_gene: TRBJ1-2
v_gene: TRBV28
abundance: few

CDR3nt: TGCAGCGTTCGGGGCGGGGGGCTGTTAGAGACCCAGTACTTC
CDR3aa: CSVRGGGLLETQYF
d_gene: TRBD2
j_gene: TRBJ2-5
v_gene: TRBV29-1
abundance: .

CDR3nt: TGTGCCAGCAGTTACCCCCGGGGGGACTACGAGCAGTACTTC
CDR3aa: CASSYPRGDYEQYF
d_gene: TRBD2
j_gene: TRBJ2-7
v_gene: TRBV12-3/TRBV12-4
abundance: .

CDR3nt: TGCGCCAGCAGGGCCGAAGGTTATGGATCACCCCTCCACTTT
CDR3aa: CASRAEGYGSPLHF
d_gene: .
j_gene: TRBJ1-6
v_gene: TRBV5-1
abundance: few

CDR3nt: TGTGCCAGCAGTTTAAGGGGTGACAAAATCTATAATTCACCCCTCCACTTT
CDR3aa: CASSLRGDKIYNSPLHF
d_gene: .
j_gene: TRBJ1-6
v_gene: TRBV27
abundance: .

CDR3nt: TGTGCCAGCAGCAAACAAGGGGGGAGCACCGGGGAGCTGTTTTTT
CDR3aa: CASSKQGGSTGELFF
d_gene: .
j_gene: TRBJ2-2
v_gene: TRBV21-1
abundance: few

CDR3nt: TGCGCCAGCAGCGCCGGGACAGGGGGGAACGAGCAGTACTTC
CDR3aa: CASSAGTGGNEQYF
d_gene: TRBD1
j_gene: TRBJ2-7
v_gene: TRBV5-1
abundance: few

CDR3nt: TGTGCCAGCAGCCCCCCCTCTGCGGAGACCCAGTACTTC
CDR3aa: CASSPPSAETQYF
d_gene: .
j_gene: TRBJ2-5
v_gene: TRBV7-9
abundance: .

CDR3nt: TGTGCCAGCAGTCCCGGGACTAGCTTAAACATTCAGTACTTC
CDR3aa: CASSPGTSLNIQYF
d_gene: TRBD2
j_gene: TRBJ2-4
v_gene: TRBV6-5
abundance: .

CDR3nt: TGTGCCACCAGCAGGGCGTGGGGGAACACTGAAGCTTTCTTT
CDR3aa: CATSRAWGNTEAFF
d_gene: .
j_gene: TRBJ1-1
v_gene: TRBV15
abundance: few

CDR3nt: TGTGCCATCACTCGGCAAAATAATTCACCCCTCCACTTT
CDR3aa: CAITRQNNSPLHF
d_gene: .
j_gene: TRBJ1-6
v_gene: TRBV10-3
abundance: .

CDR3nt: TGTGCCAGCAGTTGGCTCGAGACCCAGTACTTC
CDR3aa: CASSWLETQYF
d_gene: .
j_gene: TRBJ2-5
v_gene: TRBV3-1
abundance: few

CDR3nt: TGCGCCAGCAGTACCGATCGTCCAGGGAAAGATACGCAGTATTTT
CDR3aa: CASSTDRPGKDTQYF
d_gene: .
j_gene: TRBJ2-3
v_gene: TRBV5-1
abundance: few

CDR3nt: TGTGCCAGCAGCCCCCAGGGGGGGAGAAACATTCAGTACTTC
CDR3aa: CASSPQGGRNIQYF
d_gene: .
j_gene: TRBJ2-4
v_gene: TRBV7-2
abundance: few

CDR3nt: TGTGCCAGCAGCTTAGATGGGCTAGCCAAAAACATTCAGTACTTC
CDR3aa: CASSLDGLAKNIQYF
d_gene: .
j_gene: TRBJ2-4
v_gene: TRBV7-2
abundance: .

CDR3nt: TGTGCCAGCAGCCGGCAGACAGCCACCGGGGAGCTGTTTTTT
CDR3aa: CASSRQTATGELFF
d_gene: .
j_gene: TRBJ2-2
v_gene: TRBV3-1
abundance: .

CDR3nt: TGTGCCAGCACCCGGAACAGGGCTAATTCACCCCTCCACTTT
CDR3aa: CASTRNRANSPLHF
d_gene: .
j_gene: TRBJ1-6
v_gene: TRBV12-3/TRBV12-4
abundance: .

CDR3nt: TGCGCCAGCAGCCCGGGAGAGGCCACCCGCTTGGATACGCAGTATTTT
CDR3aa: CASSPGEATRLDTQYF
d_gene: .
j_gene: TRBJ2-3
v_gene: TRBV5-1
abundance: .

CDR3nt: TGCGCCAGCAGCTTGGACGGAGGGGAGAATTCACCCCTCCACTTT
CDR3aa: CASSLDGGENSPLHF
d_gene: .
j_gene: TRBJ1-6
v_gene: TRBV5-1
abundance: .

CDR3nt: TGTGCCAGCAGCCAAGGAGATGGAGATCACTATGGCTACACCTTC
CDR3aa: CASSQGDGDHYGYTF
d_gene: .
j_gene: TRBJ1-2
v_gene: TRBV3-1
abundance: many

CDR3nt: TGTGCCAGCAAATTCACCCGGGACAGCACTGAAGCTTTCTTT
CDR3aa: CASKFTRDSTEAFF
d_gene: TRBD1
j_gene: TRBJ1-1
v_gene: TRBV6-5
abundance: few

CDR3nt: TGTGCCAGCAGCCTACTGGACAGGGCCTATGGCTACACCTTC
CDR3aa: CASSLLDRAYGYTF
d_gene: TRBD1
j_gene: TRBJ1-2
v_gene: TRBV5-4
abundance: .

CDR3nt: TGTGCTAGTGGTTTCCGGGGAGGGGAGACCCAGTACTTC
CDR3aa: CASGFRGGETQYF
d_gene: TRBD2
j_gene: TRBJ2-5
v_gene: TRBV12-5
abundance: .